The 29 T cell receptor beta chains below all came from one sample that was sequenced in a study of CD8+CD57+ T cells in acquired aplastic anemia. Patients included in sequencing had previously demonstrated CD8+CD57+ cell expansion by flow cytometry. According to the study, genomic DNA was the template for TCR beta VDJ and CDR3 profiling. TCRdb redid the calling of the reads with MiXCR, one entry per CDR3 protein. The sample includes 150,000 to 200,000 distinct CDR3 sequences, 40% to 50% of them seen just once. Input material: sorted CD4+, CD8+, or CD8+CD57+ T cells (not recorded which) from PBMCs. The receptors come from a human donor with aplastic anemia.

The chain joins TRBV7-9 to TRBJ1-2; weak D call: TRBD1 (5 bases). CDR3 length: 14 residues. CDR1 SEHNR and CDR2 FQNEAQ come from the germline V gene (reference sequence). V gave up 1 base and J gave up 4 bases, with 10 bases separating them. The DNA for the CDR3 is TGTGCCAGCAGCTTAGGGGGGGATCTCTATGGCTACACCTTC. Translated, it gives CASSLGGDLYGYTF.

The chain is built from TRBV10-3 and TRBJ1-1; D not certain. CDR3 length: 14 residues. Deletions cut 10 bases from V and 0 bases from J, with 15 bases between. Per germline, CDR1 ENHRY and CDR2 SYGVKD. Written as DNA, the CDR3 is TGTGCCAGCGGTATCGGGATTTTGAACACTGAAGCTTTCTTT. The encoded protein is CASGIGILNTEAFF.

The rearrangement links TRBV25-1 to TRBJ1-4; D is uncertain. Germline values: CDR1 MGHDK, CDR2 SYGVNS. V dropped 7 bases and J dropped 3 bases, with 12 bases sitting between them. This CDR3 is 14 amino acids long. The CDR3 coding sequence is TGTGCCAGCACCGATAGTGGTTCTAATGAAAAACTGTTTTTT. It yields the protein CASTDSGSNEKLFF.

This clonotype was detected many times. V and J are TRBV2 and TRBJ2-3, with D uncertain. Looked up from germline, CDR1 is SNHLY and CDR2 is FYNNEI. The V and J ends lost 7 bases and 4 bases respectively, with 15 bases between them. The CDR3 totals 14 residues. This chain's CDR3 is CASNFQPGPDTQYF. CDR3 sequence (DNA): TGTGCCAGCAACTTCCAGCCGGGTCCAGATACGCAGTATTTT.

To note about this clonotype: A much larger clonotype is one base distant, so this may be a read error. CDR3 sequence (DNA): TGTGCCGGCAGTTTAGCCGGGAACAGCAATGAGCAGTTCTTC. It encodes CAGSLAGNSNEQFF. V is TRBV12-3 or TRBV12-4 and J is TRBJ2-1; weak D call: TRBD2 (5 bases). The CDR3 is 14 amino acids.

This clonotype has at least ten counts. The rearrangement links TRBV2 to TRBJ1-2, with unresolved D. Looked up from germline, CDR1 is SNHLY and CDR2 is FYNNEI. The germline V and J ends were trimmed by 5 bases and 8 bases, with 12 bases remaining between them. CDR3 length: 12 residues. CDR3 in amino acids: CASSTYAGGYTF. The CDR3, as DNA: TGTGCCAGCAGTACCTATGCGGGCGGCTACACCTTC.

The gene calls are TRBV15 and TRBJ1-2; no clear D gene. The germline CDR1 and CDR2 sequences are LNHNV and YYDKDF (reference sequence). V gave up 8 bases and J gave up 4 bases, with 11 bases separating them. The CDR3 extends over 12 amino acids. CDR3 sequence (DNA): TGTGCCACCGGTGGGCAGTTCTATGGCTACACCTTC. Its protein product is CATGGQFYGYTF.

The table lists this clonotype with many counts. The rearrangement links TRBV7-8 to TRBJ1-6, with no clear D. This CDR3 has 15 amino acids. V shed 0 bases and J shed 7 bases, with 10 bases lying between them. CDR1 and CDR2 (germline): SGHVS, FQNEAQ. CDR3 sequence (DNA): TGTGCCAGCAGCTTAGCGCTAAGCGGGAATTCACCCCTCCACTTT. Encoded protein: CASSLALSGNSPLHF.

This chain uses TRBV10-1 with TRBJ1-2; TRBD1 matches at 8 bases. Per germline, CDR1 WNHNN and CDR2 SYGVQD (reference sequence). There are 15 residues in the CDR3. V trimming: 4 bases; J trimming: 2 bases; junction bases outside the gene matches: 6. The CDR3 bases are TGCGCCAGCAGTGTAGGACAGGGAGAGAACTATGGCTACACCTTC. This translates into CASSVGQGENYGYTF.

This clonotype has at least ten counts. The rearrangement joins TRBV10-1 to TRBJ2-4; D possibly corresponds to TRBD2 (7 bases). V lost 5 bases to trimming and J lost 9 bases, with 17 bases between them. The CDR3 consists of 14 residues. Germline-derived CDR1 and CDR2 are WNHNN and SYGVQD (reference sequence). The CDR3 region is CASSPGTKGGIQYF. The CDR3, as DNA: TGCGCCAGCAGTCCCGGGACTAAGGGGGGCATTCAGTACTTC.

The V gene is TRBV6-5, the J gene TRBJ2-3; D is ambiguous. Germline loops: CDR1 MNHEY, CDR2 SVGAGI. V was cut by 0 bases and J by 7 bases, with 14 bases left in between. The CDR3 totals 15 residues. In DNA form, the CDR3 reads TGTGCCAGCAGTTACTCGGTTGGCCCTGATTATACGCAGTATTTT. The encoded protein is CASSYSVGPDYTQYF.

This clonotype came up many times. The rearrangement uses TRBV7-2 and TRBJ2-5; a weak D match, TRBD2 (7 bases). Trimming left V 5 bases short and J 1 base short, with 14 bases between. CDR1 and CDR2 (germline): SGHTA, FQGNSA. The CDR3 is made up of 15 amino acids. The CDR3 region has the DNA TGTGCCAGCAGCCTAGGGGGGGGGGGCCAAGAGACCCAGTACTTC. This gives the protein CASSLGGGGQETQYF.

This clonotype was recorded many times. V gene TRBV19 combines with J gene TRBJ2-1; maybe TRBD1 (5 bases). CDR3 length equals 13 residues. Trimming removed 5 bases from V and 12 bases from J, with 17 bases in between. The V gene's germline CDR1 is LNHDA and CDR2 SQIVND (reference sequence). CDR3 amino acids: CASSGAEQTGQFF. The CDR3 DNA reads as TGTGCCAGTAGTGGGGCAGAGCAAACAGGGCAGTTCTTC.

This clonotype was observed at least ten times. The genes are TRBV7-6 and TRBJ2-2; D might be TRBD1 (6 bases). The CDR3 extends over 16 amino acids. V was shortened by 0 bases and J by 4 bases, with 12 bases between the two germline ends. The germline CDR1 and CDR2 sequences are SGHVS and FNYEAQ. CDR3 sequence (DNA): TGTGCCAGCAGCTTAGCGTCAGGGGCGCTCACCGGGGAGCTGTTTTTT. The encoded protein is CASSLASGALTGELFF.

This clonotype was seen repeatedly, ten times or more. The chain joins TRBV4-1 to TRBJ2-7; a possible D gene is TRBD2 (6 bases). With 5 bases removed from V and 4 bases from J, the gap between germline ends came to 12 bases. Germline lookup yields CDR1 MGHRA and CDR2 YSYEKL. This CDR3 has 13 residues. CDR3 DNA: TGCGCCAGCAGCTTACAGGAGGGGTACGAGCAGTACTTC. It codes for CASSLQEGYEQYF.

This clonotype was detected ten times or more. The chain has TRBV15 and TRBJ1-5, with D maybe TRBD1 (6 bases). The CDR3 is made up of 15 amino acids. Germline V lookup: CDR1 LNHNV, CDR2 YYDKDF (reference sequence). The ends were cut back, 1 base at V and 6 bases at J, with 13 bases in the middle. CDR3 nucleotides: TGTGCCACCAGCAGAGCCACAGGGTTAGTTCAGCCCCAGCATTTT. Protein: CATSRATGLVQPQHF.

This clonotype was seen many times. The genes are TRBV2 and TRBJ1-4; D unclear. This CDR3 has 15 residues. CDR1 and CDR2 (germline): SNHLY, FYNNEI. V lost 7 bases to trimming and J lost 7 bases, with 19 bases between them. This chain's CDR3 is CASTLRAVLSEKLFF. The CDR3 coding sequence is TGTGCCAGCACCCTGCGGGCAGTCCTATCTGAAAAACTGTTTTTT.

About this clonotype: The junction departs from the called germline gene at one end, perhaps through a read error. The J gene is TRBJ1-3, the V gene TRBV7-3; a possible D gene is TRBD1 (5 bases). Per the germline V gene, CDR1 is SGHTA and CDR2 is FQGTGA. The CDR3 covers 14 residues. The CDR3 loop is CASSLTVSGNTICF. For the CDR3, the DNA is TGTGCCAGCAGCCTGACAGTCTCTGGAAACACCATATGTTTT. Full variable domain (rest looked up from reference TRBV7-3 and TRBJ1-3): GAGVSQTPSNKVTEKGKYVELRCDPISGHTALYWYRQSLGQGPEFLIYFQGTGAADDSGLPNDRFFAVRPEGSVSTLKIQRTERGDSAVYLCASSLTVSGNTICFGEGSWLTVV.

The V call is TRBV20-1, the J call TRBJ2-1; TRBD2 is a possible D gene (6 bases). Germline V gives CDR1 DFQATT, CDR2 SNEGSKA (reference sequence). V lost 6 bases and J 5 bases, leaving 14 bases between the germline ends. This CDR3 is 13 amino acids long. CDR3 nucleotides: TGCAGTGCGTATTTAGCGGACCACAATGAGCAGTTCTTC. It encodes CSAYLADHNEQFF.

This clonotype has ten or more counts. This chain connects TRBV15 to TRBJ2-5; D unclear. The CDR3 sequence is 15 residues long. CDR1 and CDR2 from the germline V gene are LNHNV and YYDKDF (reference sequence). Trimming removed 5 bases at V and 2 bases at J, with 15 bases between. CDR3 DNA: TGTGCCACCAGCCTAAGCCGAGGAGCTCAAGAGACCCAGTACTTC. It translates to CATSLSRGAQETQYF. The whole variable domain, remainder taken from reference TRBV15 and TRBJ2-5, is DAMVIQNPRYQVTQFGKPVTLSCSQTLNHNVMYWYQQKSSQAPKLLFHYYDKDFNNEADTPDNFQSRRPNTSFCFLDIRSPGLGDTAMYLCATSLSRGAQETQYFGPGTRLLVL.

This clonotype was recorded at least ten times. V usage is TRBV7-3 and J usage is TRBJ1-2; D gene ambiguous. V was pared by 1 base and J by 5 bases, with 11 bases between. Germline CDR1 is SGHTA and CDR2 is FQGTGA. The CDR3 is 14 amino acids. In nucleotides, the CDR3 is TGTGCCAGCAGCTTAAGTGCGGCAGATTATGGCTACACCTTC. It encodes CASSLSAADYGYTF.

The chain links TRBV10-3 to TRBJ2-7; weak D call: TRBD2 (5 bases). The CDR3 is 14 residues long. The V end lost 8 bases, the J end lost 0 bases, and 14 bases lay between the germline ends. The germline gives CDR1 ENHRY, CDR2 SYGVKD. The CDR3 reads CAIAGQSSSYEQYF. CDR3 sequence (DNA): TGTGCCATCGCGGGCCAGTCGAGCTCCTACGAGCAGTACTTC.

This clonotype was seen a few times. The chain couples TRBV19 to TRBJ1-2; unclear D gene. The germline CDR1 and CDR2 sequences are LNHDA and SQIVND (reference sequence). V was shortened by 3 bases and J by 2 bases, with 7 bases between the two germline ends. The CDR3 is 13 amino acids. In nucleotides, the CDR3 is TGTGCCAGTAGTATCGACGGAAACTATGGCTACACCTTC. It codes for CASSIDGNYGYTF.

A remark on this clonotype: Its ends do not fully match the called genes, so a read error is possible. The chain uses TRBV20-1 and TRBJ2-1, with D unclear. CDR1 and CDR2 (germline): DFQATT, SNEGSKA (reference sequence). The CDR3 consists of 16 residues. CDR3 protein: CSANPYRSHSHNEQFF. Here the CDR3 DNA reads TGCAGTGCGAACCCTTATAGGAGCCACTCCCACAATGAGCAGTTCTTC.

A word on this clonotype: A read error is likely, as this CDR3 ends without the conserved phenylalanine or tryptophan. The genes are TRBV4-2 and TRBJ1-1, with a tentative D call TRBD1 (6 bases). Germline V CDR1 and CDR2: LGHNA, YNFKEQ. The CDR3 length is 17 residues. V was cut by 1 base and J by 10 bases, with 25 bases left in between. The CDR3 spells CASSQAPPEQHRAGAFL. The CDR3 nucleotides read TGTGCCAGCAGCCAAGCCCCCCCGGAACAGCACAGGGCGGGAGCTTTCCTT.

This clonotype was seen many times. The V gene is TRBV13, the J gene TRBJ2-7; 8 bases map to TRBD2. V trimming: 0 bases; J trimming: 2 bases; junction bases outside the gene matches: 9. Germline V gives CDR1 PRHDT, CDR2 FYEKMQ (reference sequence). The CDR3 runs to 17 residues. The CDR3 loop reads CASSLGRLAGVTYEQYF. Here the CDR3 DNA reads TGTGCCAGCAGCTTAGGCCGGCTAGCGGGTGTTACCTACGAGCAGTACTTC. Full variable domain (remainder filled in from reference TRBV13 and TRBJ2-7): AAGVIQSPRHLIKEKRETATLKCYPIPRHDTVYWYQQGPGQDPQFLISFYEKMQSDKGSIPDRFSAQQFSDYHSELNMSSLELGDSALYFCASSLGRLAGVTYEQYFGPGTRLTVT.

This clonotype was seen a handful of times. The chain's CDR3 is CASSPPAGGSVTDTQYF. CDR3 nucleotide sequence: TGCGCCAGCAGCCCCCCCGCGGGCGGCTCGGTGACGGATACGCAGTATTTT. The chain uses TRBV5-1 and TRBJ2-3, with D possibly being TRBD2 (5 bases). The CDR3 has 17 amino acids. Per germline, CDR1 SGHRS and CDR2 YFSETQ. The germline V and J ends were trimmed by 4 bases and 6 bases, with 24 bases remaining between them.

This clonotype was recorded at least ten times. The chain recombines TRBV2 with TRBJ2-7; D remains unclear. The CDR3 is 13 residues long. The V end lost 3 bases, the J end lost 1 base, and 7 bases lay between the germline ends. From germline, CDR1 is SNHLY and CDR2 FYNNEI. CDR3 residues: CASSDRLSYEQYF. CDR3 nucleotides: TGTGCCAGCAGTGACAGGCTGTCCTACGAGCAGTACTTC.

There are a few counts of this clonotype. This chain connects TRBV29-1 to TRBJ2-3; D unclear. CDR3 length equals 14 residues. The V gene lost 2 bases and the J gene lost 2 bases, with 11 bases spanning the gap. Looked up from germline, CDR1 is SQVTM and CDR2 is ANQGSEA. The CDR3 protein is CSVESCNITDTQYF. The CDR3, as DNA: TGCAGCGTTGAAAGTTGCAACATCACAGATACGCAGTATTTT.